This is a list of T cell receptor beta chains from one sample in a study of blood T cell repertoires in COVID-19. Clones were read by immunoSEQ multiplex PCR, and TCRdb kept only the in-frame ones, dropping some. The top ten hold under 5% of the sample, which has tens of thousands of clones, about nine tenths seen once. Sequencing input: peripheral blood. The origin of the receptors is a woman aged 50 to 65 in a cohort sampled during active COVID-19. Each CDR3 is given with its conserved first and last residue. A D gene is named only where the DNA matches it firmly. Clone sizes are given selectively: once, few, many, or a class where the clone is expanded.

size	D	V	J	CDR3	DNA
many	NA	TRBV7-9	TRBJ1-4	CASSLGEGEKLFF	TGTGCCAGCAGCTTAGGAGAGGGTGAAAAACTGTTTTTT
NA	NA	TRBV7-9	TRBJ1-6	CASSPHAGQRHSPLHF	TGTGCCAGCAGCCCACATGCCGGACAGAGACATTCACCCCTCCACTTT
NA	NA	TRBV7-9	TRBJ1-2	CASSLFQNDKGYTF	TGTGCCAGCAGCCTTTTCCAGAACGATAAGGGCTACACCTTC
NA	TRBD1	TRBV18	TRBJ2-7	CASSRDSATYEQYF	TGTGCCAGCTCACGGGACAGTGCTACCTACGAGCAGTACTTC
NA	TRBD1	TRBV6-5	TRBJ1-2	CATGQGKNYGYTF	TGTGCCACCGGACAGGGGAAAAACTATGGCTACACCTTC
NA	TRBD1	TRBV2	TRBJ2-7	CASSEVKGGMDYEQYF	TGTGCCAGCAGTGAAGTTAAAGGGGGCATGGACTACGAGCAGTACTTC
NA	NA	TRBV30	TRBJ1-3	CAWSLAFSGNTIYF	TGTGCCTGGAGTCTAGCATTCTCTGGAAACACCATATATTTT
NA	TRBD2	TRBV24-1	TRBJ2-1	CATSDGTSGRVFF	TGTGCCACCAGTGACGGGACTAGCGGGAGGGTGTTCTTC
NA	TRBD2	TRBV19	TRBJ2-1	CASSTISGGASYNEQFF	TGTGCCAGTAGTACCATTAGCGGGGGGGCGAGTTACAATGAGCAGTTCTTC
NA	NA	TRBV12-3/TRBV12-4	TRBJ2-2	CASSLGGGELFF	TGTGCCAGCAGTCTCGGCGGCGGGGAGCTGTTTTTT
NA	NA	TRBV27	TRBJ1-2	CASSLRQFNYGYTF	TGTGCCAGCAGTTTACGACAGTTTAACTATGGCTACACCTTC
NA	TRBD1	TRBV24-1	TRBJ1-4	CATSDLWDSRRDEKLFF	TGTGCCACCAGTGATCTGTGGGACAGCCGCCGTGATGAAAAACTGTTTTTT
few	TRBD2	TRBV19	TRBJ2-7	CASSMASGRRLYEQYF	TGTGCCAGTAGTATGGCTAGCGGGCGGAGACTCTACGAGCAGTACTTC
once	NA	TRBV19	TRBJ1-5	CASSIRRGGQPQHF	TGTGCCAGTAGTATCCGCCGGGGAGGGCAGCCCCAGCATTTT
NA	TRBD1	TRBV5-1	TRBJ2-3	CASKDRGQTDTQYF	TGCGCCAGTAAAGACAGGGGACAAACAGATACGCAGTATTTT
NA	NA	TRBV7-9	TRBJ1-4	CASSYGGGNEKLFF	TGTGCCAGCAGCTATGGTGGCGGGAATGAAAAACTGTTTTTT
NA	TRBD2	TRBV5-8	TRBJ2-2	CASSPGTSETGELFF	TGTGCCAGCAGCCCCGGGACTAGCGAGACCGGGGAGCTGTTTTTT
NA	TRBD1	TRBV3-1/TRBV3-2	TRBJ1-3	CASSHDRAGNTIYF	TGTGCCAGCAGCCATGACAGGGCTGGAAACACCATATATTTT
NA	TRBD2	TRBV5-4	TRBJ2-7	CASSTGREGYEQYF	TGTGCCAGCAGCACCGGCCGGGAGGGCTACGAGCAGTACTTC
NA	TRBD2	TRBV5-1	TRBJ2-1	CASSPPAGGPGNEQFF	TGCGCCAGCAGCCCTCCAGCGGGAGGGCCGGGTAATGAGCAGTTCTTC
NA	NA	TRBV5-4	TRBJ1-1	CASSTRTDVQAFF	TGTGCCAGCAGCACCCGGACAGACGTACAGGCTTTCTTT
NA	NA	TRBV4-2	TRBJ2-3	CASSRLLTGSTDTQYF	TGTGCCAGCAGCCGCCTCTTGACGGGGAGCACAGATACGCAGTATTTT
NA	TRBD1	TRBV2	TRBJ1-2	CASSPQGKRGYTF	TGTGCCAGCAGCCCACAGGGGAAGCGGGGCTACACCTTC
NA	NA	TRBV11-2	TRBJ1-2	CASGRAGPYGYTF	TGTGCCAGCGGGAGGGCAGGGCCCTATGGCTACACCTTC
NA	NA	TRBV18	TRBJ2-2	CASSPNFGQSTGELFF	TGTGCCAGCTCACCAAACTTTGGACAGTCCACCGGGGAGCTGTTTTTT
once	NA	TRBV10-3	TRBJ2-7	CAISTGSVYEQYF	TGTGCCATCAGCACGGGTAGTGTCTACGAGCAGTACTTC
NA	NA	TRBV6-5	TRBJ2-1	CASSAREGAYNEQFF	TGTGCCAGCAGCGCAAGAGAGGGGGCCTACAATGAGCAGTTCTTC
NA	TRBD2	TRBV3-1/TRBV3-2	TRBJ2-3	CASSHRLAGSTDTQYF	TGTGCCAGCAGCCACAGACTAGCGGGAAGCACAGATACGCAGTATTTT
NA	TRBD2	TRBV10-1	TRBJ2-1	CASSGASGRYNEQFF	TGCGCCAGCAGCGGGGCGAGCGGGAGGTACAATGAGCAGTTCTTC
NA	TRBD1	TRBV5-1	TRBJ1-2	CASTPGQGAKYGYTF	TGCGCCAGCACTCCGGGACAGGGGGCAAAGTATGGCTACACCTTC
NA	NA	TRBV3-1/TRBV3-2	TRBJ2-6	CASSPRWARGGANVLTF	TGTGCCAGCAGCCCCCGGTGGGCCCGGGGTGGGGCCAACGTCCTGACTTTC
NA	TRBD2	TRBV19	TRBJ2-1	CASREAGGGSYNEQFF	TGTGCCAGTAGAGAAGCGGGGGGCGGCTCCTACAATGAGCAGTTCTTC
NA	TRBD2	TRBV7-9	TRBJ2-1	CASSPLRLAGGPLNEQFF	TGTGCCAGCAGCCCTCTTCGACTAGCGGGGGGGCCTTTGAATGAGCAGTTCTTC
NA	NA	TRBV11-2	TRBJ2-7	CASSLGSGSSYEQYF	TGTGCCAGCAGCTTAGGGAGCGGGTCTTCTTACGAGCAGTACTTC
NA	NA	TRBV18	TRBJ1-5	CASSPDSSNQPQHF	TGTGCCAGCTCACCCGACAGTAGCAATCAGCCCCAGCATTTT
NA	NA	TRBV7-9	TRBJ2-5	CASSLSSGTRAYF	TGTGCCAGCAGCTTATCGTCCGGGACAAGGGCCTACTTC
NA	TRBD1	TRBV9	TRBJ2-2	CASSAGTGHGELFF	TGTGCCAGCAGCGCCGGGACAGGTCACGGGGAGCTGTTTTTT
NA	TRBD1	TRBV19	TRBJ2-4	CASTPGRGPGNIQYF	TGTGCCAGCACCCCCGGAAGGGGGCCGGGAAACATTCAGTACTTC
NA	NA	TRBV18	TRBJ2-6	CASSQTQVSGANVLTF	TGTGCCAGCTCACAAACTCAGGTCTCTGGGGCCAACGTCCTGACTTTC
NA	NA	TRBV7-9	TRBJ1-1	CASSLLAEGEAFF	TGTGCCAGCAGCTTATTGGCGGAGGGTGAAGCTTTCTTT
NA	TRBD1	TRBV6-5	TRBJ1-6	CASSYSTGVHSPLHF	TGTGCCAGCAGTTACTCGACAGGGGTTCATTCACCCCTCCACTTT
NA	NA	TRBV7-2	TRBJ1-1	CASSLDLDWVTEAFF	TGTGCCAGCAGCTTAGATCTAGACTGGGTCACTGAAGCTTTCTTT
NA	NA	TRBV6-5	TRBJ2-7	CASRRGGAEYEQYF	TGTGCCAGCAGAAGGGGGGGGGCGGAATACGAGCAGTACTTC
NA	NA	TRBV12-5	TRBJ2-6	CASGLVLARQGGSGANVLTF	TGTGCTAGTGGTTTGGTACTAGCACGGCAGGGTGGATCTGGGGCCAACGTCCTGACTTTC
NA	NA	TRBV3-1/TRBV3-2	TRBJ2-7	CASSQEDWAGRGGYEQYF	TGTGCCAGCAGCCAAGAAGATTGGGCAGGAAGGGGCGGCTACGAGCAGTACTTC
once	NA	TRBV19	TRBJ1-1	CASQSSGADYYTEAFF	TGTGCCAGCCAATCCTCAGGGGCTGACTACTACACTGAAGCTTTCTTT
NA	TRBD2	TRBV6-2/TRBV6-3	TRBJ2-7	CASSSAGIHEQYF	TGTGCCAGCAGTTCAGCGGGGATCCACGAGCAGTACTTC
once	TRBD1	TRBV25-1	TRBJ1-4	CASSGIDRGDEKLFF	TGTGCCAGCAGTGGGATAGACAGGGGCGATGAAAAACTGTTTTTT
NA	NA	TRBV11-2	TRBJ2-7	CASTVDSLRYREQYF	TGTGCCAGCACCGTAGACTCCCTACGTTACCGCGAGCAGTACTTC
NA	NA	TRBV5-5	TRBJ1-6	CASSLALQVYSPLHF	TGTGCCAGCAGCTTGGCTCTTCAGGTATATTCACCCCTCCACTTT
once	NA	TRBV2	TRBJ2-3	CASSPGTLTDTQYF	TGTGCCAGCAGCCCCGGGACACTCACAGATACGCAGTATTTT
NA	TRBD1	TRBV2	TRBJ1-1	CASSSDGGQGFTEAFF	TGTGCCAGCAGTTCTGATGGGGGACAGGGTTTCACTGAAGCTTTCTTT
once	TRBD1	TRBV6-5	TRBJ2-2	CATYGTGTNRELFF	TGTGCCACATATGGGACAGGGACCAATAGGGAGCTGTTTTTT
NA	TRBD1	TRBV11-2	TRBJ1-4	CASKGGPFGEKLFF	TGTGCCAGCAAAGGGGGCCCTTTCGGGGAAAAACTGTTTTTT
NA	TRBD1	TRBV28	TRBJ2-7	CASSYLPGQGPYEQYF	TGTGCCAGCAGTTACCTTCCGGGACAGGGCCCCTACGAGCAGTACTTC
once	NA	TRBV5-1	TRBJ2-2	CASSLVGSGSNTGELFF	TGCGCCAGCAGCTTAGTTGGCAGCGGGTCGAACACCGGGGAGCTGTTTTTT